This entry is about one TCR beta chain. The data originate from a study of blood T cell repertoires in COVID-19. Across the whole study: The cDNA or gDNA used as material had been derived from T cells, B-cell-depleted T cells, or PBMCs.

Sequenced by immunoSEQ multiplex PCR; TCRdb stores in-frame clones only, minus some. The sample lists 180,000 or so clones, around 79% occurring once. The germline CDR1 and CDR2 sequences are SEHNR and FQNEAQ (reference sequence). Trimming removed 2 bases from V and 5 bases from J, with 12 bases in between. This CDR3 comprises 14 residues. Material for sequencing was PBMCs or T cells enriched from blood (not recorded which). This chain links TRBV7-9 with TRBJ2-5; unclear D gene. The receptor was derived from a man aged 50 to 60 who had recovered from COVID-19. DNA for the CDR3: TGTGCCAGCAGCTTACCGGGTCCGTTGGAGACCCAGTACTTC. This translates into CASSLPGPLETQYF.